The present T cell receptor beta chain was sequenced within a study of cytomegalovirus exposure and HLA in healthy donors. Study-level findings and limits: In vitro confirmation showed a few CMV-associated chains to be CMV antigen specific. Most TCR sequences were seen very rarely across donors, but some public TCRs occurred in many. Reports credit the classifier with highly specific, highly sensitive diagnosis of cytomegalovirus status. Listed as cytomegalovirus-associated were more than 150 TCR beta chains.

CDR3 length: 12 residues. V lost 6 bases and J lost 4, with 10 bases in between. The germline gives CDR1 MNHEY, CDR2 SMNVEV (reference sequence). Sequencing used immunoSEQ multiplex PCR; TCRdb keeps in-frame clones, though not all of them. There are over 250,000 clones in the sample; approximately 86% occur only once, and approximately 1.1% lies in the top ten. This clone has more than one count but fewer than ten. What it binds is unknown. What was sequenced was PBMCs. This sequence was found in a woman aged 25 to 45 in good health and CMV-seropositive. This sequence joins TRBV27 and TRBJ2-7; TRBD2 is a possible D gene (5 bases). DNA of the CDR3: TGTGCCAGCAGGGAACCGGGATACGAGCAGTACTTC. This translates into CASREPGYEQYF.